What follows are 25 T cell receptor beta chains derived from one specimen sequenced in a study of OX40 agonist ivuxolimab in advanced cancers. Receptor libraries were prepared by the immunoSEQ multiplex PCR assay. The clones in this table, taken by TCRdb from immuneACCESS, are in-frame only. Not every clone is retained; where verified, under half of the shortfall comes from an unresolved V gene, and the cause of the rest is unknown. Within this sample are 60,000 or so clones, with around 84% of them counted one time only. About 4.8% of the sample is in the top ten clones. This sample comprised CD4+ or CD8+ T cells sorted from blood, obtained in a trial of the OX40 agonist ivuxolimab. The receptors come from an adult with an advanced solid tumor such as melanoma, head and neck, liver or kidney cancer.

The chain couples TRBV5-4 to TRBJ2-5; 10 nucleotides align to TRBD2. CDR3 size: 14 residues. Trimming cost V 3 bases and J 4 bases; bases outside gene matches: 3. From germline, CDR1 is SGHNT and CDR2 YYREEE (reference sequence). CDR3 in amino acids: CASSSRLAGETQYF. In DNA, the CDR3 is TGTGCCAGCAGCTCCAGACTAGCGGGAGAGACCCAGTACTTC.

CDR3 sequence reads: CASSSKLTGGYTF. As DNA, the CDR3 is TGTGCCAGCAGCTCAAAACTTACAGGGGGCTACACCTTC. The V gene is TRBV7-8, the J gene TRBJ1-2; possibly TRBD1 for D (6 bases). V gave up 4 bases and J gave up 8 bases, with 14 bases separating them. The germline gives CDR1 SGHVS, CDR2 FQNEAQ. This CDR3 has 13 residues.

V usage is TRBV2 and J usage is TRBJ2-7; tentatively, D is TRBD1 or TRBD2 (5 bases each). Germline values: CDR1 SNHLY, CDR2 FYNNEI. The CDR3 runs to 11 residues. V was clipped by 4 bases and J by 6 bases, with 7 bases between them. The CDR3 DNA is TGTGCCAGCAGTGCTGGGGGCGAGCAGTACTTC. Its protein is CASSAGGEQYF.

This sequence joins TRBV28 and TRBJ2-3; TRBD2 matches at 10 bases. J lost 4 bases, V lost 5 bases, and 15 bases had no gene match. The CDR3 runs to 18 residues. Germline CDR1 and CDR2: MDHEN and SYDVKM. As DNA, the CDR3 is TGTGCCAGCAGTCCCCGGGGCGGGACTAGCGCACCCGCAGATACGCAGTATTTT. It encodes CASSPRGGTSAPADTQYF.

The rearrangement links TRBV14 to TRBJ2-5; TRBD2 is a possible D gene (6 bases). The CDR3 is made up of 13 amino acids. CDR1 is SGHDN and CDR2 is FVKESK in the germline V gene. The V end lost 4 bases, the J end lost 4 bases, and 10 bases lay between the germline ends. The CDR3 DNA sequence: TGTGCCAGCAGCCCCGGGGGAGTAGAGACCCAGTACTTC. It specifies CASSPGGVETQYF.

The rearrangement links TRBV21-1 to TRBJ2-5; the table's D call, TRBD1, was not checked against the DNA. TRBV21-1 is termed a pseudogene. The CDR3 runs 18 residues. In nucleotides, the CDR3 is TGTGCCAGCAGCAAAGAGGTCGGCAGGGGCCTTCAACAAGAGACCCAGTACTTC. Its protein product is CASSKEVGRGLQQETQYF.

V and J are TRBV4-1 and TRBJ2-2; D ambiguous. V gave up 1 base and J gave up 4 bases, with 16 bases separating them. The germline CDR1 and CDR2 sequences are MGHRA and YSYEKL. The CDR3 extends over 17 amino acids. Here the CDR3 reads CASSQVQTWVGTGELFF. Here the CDR3 DNA reads TGCGCCAGCAGCCAAGTCCAAACCTGGGTTGGCACCGGGGAGCTGTTTTTT.

This sequence joins TRBV18 and TRBJ1-3; D is unclear. The CDR3 is 16 residues long. Germline loops: CDR1 KGHSH, CDR2 LQKENI. Deletions cut 1 base from V and 0 bases from J, with 10 bases between. The CDR3 DNA reads as TGTGCCAGCTCACCACAGGGCCCTTTCTCTGGAAACACCATATATTTT. Its protein is CASSPQGPFSGNTIYF.

The genes are TRBV2 and TRBJ2-2; D remains ambiguous. The CDR3 is 14 residues long. The germline V gene has CDR1 SNHLY and CDR2 FYNNEI. V lost 7 bases and J lost 3, with 12 bases in between. This CDR3 reads CASTKTGYTGELFF. CDR3 sequence (DNA): TGTGCCAGCACTAAAACCGGGTACACCGGGGAGCTGTTTTTT. Based on the CDR3 plus reference TRBV2 and TRBJ2-2, the full variable domain is EPEVTQTPSHQVTQMGQEVILRCVPISNHLYFYWYRQILGQKVEFLVSFYNNEISEKSEIFDDQFSVERPDGSNFTLKIRSTKLEDSAMYFCASTKTGYTGELFFGEGSRLTVL.

Of note for this clone: Distinct nucleotide sequences in the sample also encode this CDR3. V is TRBV9 and J is TRBJ2-1; D may be TRBD1 or TRBD2 (5 bases each). The germline V gene has CDR1 SGDLS and CDR2 YYNGEE. This CDR3 has 15 residues. The V and J ends lost 3 bases and 0 bases respectively, with 10 bases between them. The CDR3 DNA follows: TGTGCCAGCAGCGCGAGTGGGGGCTCCTACAATGAGCAGTTCTTC. Translated: CASSASGGSYNEQFF. Full variable domain (missing parts from reference TRBV9 and TRBJ2-1): DSGVTQTPKHLITATGQRVTLRCSPRSGDLSVYWYQQSLDQGLQFLIQYYNGEERAKGNILERFSAQQFPDLHSELNLSSLELGDSALYFCASSASGGSYNEQFFGPGTRLTVL.

CDR3 amino acids: CASSLQLFYEQYF. DNA of the CDR3: TGTGCCAGCAGCTTACAGCTCTTCTACGAGCAGTACTTC. The chain has TRBV5-5 and TRBJ2-7; D gene ambiguous. The CDR3 loop spans 13 amino acids. V was shortened by 2 bases and J by 3 bases, with 9 bases between the two germline ends. Germline V gene data show CDR1 as SGHKS and CDR2 as YYEKEE (reference sequence).

CDR3 DNA: TGCAGCGGCGACAGGGTCTCTACCCCTTCGGGAAACACCATATATTTT. Translation gives CSGDRVSTPSGNTIYF. This sequence joins TRBV29-1 and TRBJ1-3; 7 nucleotides match TRBD1. This CDR3 has 16 residues. The germline V gene encodes CDR1 SQVTM and CDR2 ANQGSEA. V was pared by 7 bases and J by 4 bases, with 16 bases of the junction left unmatched.

This sequence joins TRBV5-4 and TRBJ1-4; TRBD1 matches at 11 bases. Looked up from germline, CDR1 is SGHNT and CDR2 is YYREEE (reference sequence). The CDR3 is 16 residues long. The V segment lost 4 bases and the J segment 7 bases; nucleotides outside the gene matches: 9. The CDR3 reads CASSADGQGAFEKLFF. The CDR3 DNA sequence: TGTGCCAGCAGCGCCGACGGACAGGGGGCTTTTGAAAAACTGTTTTTT. Looking up the rest from reference TRBV5-4 and TRBJ1-4 gives the full variable domain: ETGVTQSPTHLIKTRGQQVTLRCSSQSGHNTVSWYQQALGQGPQFIFQYYREEENGRGNFPPRFSGLQFPNYSSELNVNALELDDSALYLCASSADGQGAFEKLFFGSGTQLSVL.

J is TRBJ2-2 and V is TRBV27; tentatively, D is TRBD1 (5 bases). This CDR3 region has 14 residues. In germline, CDR1 is MNHEY, CDR2 SMNVEV (reference sequence). V lost 8 bases and J 6 bases, leaving 16 bases between the germline ends. CDR3 in amino acids: CASSRDWLAGELFF. As DNA, the CDR3 is TGTGCCAGCTCCAGGGATTGGTTGGCCGGGGAGCTGTTTTTT.

This chain uses TRBV6-6 with TRBJ2-2; a possible D gene is TRBD1 (5 bases). The CDR3 has 16 amino acids. The V and J ends lost 0 bases and 1 base respectively, with 9 bases between them. From germline, CDR1 is MNHNY and CDR2 SVGAGI (reference sequence). The CDR3 DNA is TGTGCCAGCAGTTACTCGACTCAGGGGAACACCGGGGAGCTGTTTTTT. Residues: CASSYSTQGNTGELFF.

The chain has TRBV5-8 and TRBJ2-1; TRBD1 agrees at 7 bases. This CDR3 comprises 16 residues. J lost 1 base, V lost 4 bases, and 8 bases had no gene match. The germline V gene encodes CDR1 SGHTS and CDR2 YDEGEE. The DNA of the CDR3 is TGTGCCAGCAGCCAGGGGACAGTGACATCCTACAATGAGCAGTTCTTC. Its protein is CASSQGTVTSYNEQFF.

V gene TRBV5-4 combines with J gene TRBJ2-5; TRBD2 aligns across 9 bases. CDR1 SGHNT and CDR2 YYREEE come from the germline V gene (reference sequence). The J segment lost 0 bases and the V segment lost 4 bases, leaving 4 bases of the junction unmatched. The CDR3 spans 15 residues. DNA for the CDR3: TGTGCCAGCAGCGTGACTAGCGGAAACCAAGAGACCCAGTACTTC. Translated: CASSVTSGNQETQYF.

The J gene is TRBJ2-2, the V gene TRBV5-6, with D possibly being TRBD1 or TRBD2 (7 bases each). CDR1 is SGHDT, CDR2 YYEEEE, per germline. The V end lost 1 base, the J end lost 3 bases, and 10 bases lay between the germline ends. CDR3 size: 15 residues. CDR3 DNA: TGTGCCAGCAGCTTGCAGGGGGGGTACACCGGGGAGCTGTTTTTT. Amino acids: CASSLQGGYTGELFF.

The CDR3 loop is CASSQTGADSNQPQHF. Here the CDR3 DNA reads TGCGCCAGCAGCCAAACAGGGGCGGATAGCAATCAGCCCCAGCATTTT. The chain is built from TRBV4-1 and TRBJ1-5, with 7 bases aligning to TRBD1. The junction had 4 bases not matched to a gene; V was cut back by 2 bases and J by 0 bases. The CDR3 is 16 residues long. Germline CDR1 and CDR2: MGHRA and YSYEKL.

This clone has a single count. The chain has TRBV6-5 and TRBJ1-5, with D unclear. Germline CDR1 MNHEY, CDR2 SVGAGI. Deletions cut 6 bases from V and 7 bases from J, with 13 bases between. CDR3 length: 13 residues. The CDR3 DNA sequence: TGTGCCAGCAGGTACAGTAGCGGACAGCCCCAGCATTTT. Its translation is CASRYSSGQPQHF.

The genes are TRBV5-1 and TRBJ2-1; D is perhaps TRBD2 (6 bases). The CDR3 totals 14 residues. Trimming left V 2 bases short and J 8 bases short, with 14 bases between. Germline V gene data show CDR1 as SGHRS and CDR2 as YFSETQ. The CDR3 DNA reads TGCGCCAGCAGCTTTGAGGGAGGTGGGTATGAGCAGTTCTTC. Protein sequence: CASSFEGGGYEQFF.

The rearrangement links TRBV6-5 to TRBJ2-2; 11 bases match TRBD2. The ends lost 5 bases at V and 5 bases at J; junction bases unmatched: 4. The V gene's germline CDR1 is MNHEY and CDR2 SVGAGI. The CDR3 loop spans 15 amino acids. For the CDR3, the DNA is TGTGCCAGCAGTCCCACTAGCGGGAGAACCGGGGAGCTGTTTTTT. It translates to CASSPTSGRTGELFF.

The table lists this clone with a count of one. V usage is TRBV2 and J usage is TRBJ1-2; D is ambiguous. The germline CDR1 and CDR2 sequences are SNHLY and FYNNEI. This CDR3 has 15 amino acids. The V and J ends lost 0 bases and 7 bases respectively, with 15 bases between them. Written as DNA, the CDR3 is TGTGCCAGCAGTGAAGCGGGAGGAGGTTATAGTGGCTACACCTTC. Residues: CASSEAGGGYSGYTF.

The genes are TRBV5-1 and TRBJ2-1, with TRBD1 matching over 10 bases. The CDR3 totals 14 residues. Germline CDR1 is SGHRS and CDR2 is YFSETQ. V was pared by 5 bases and J by 7 bases, with 6 bases of the junction left unmatched. The CDR3 nucleotides read TGCGCCAGCAGAGACAGGGGGCCTTTGAATGAGCAGTTCTTC. As protein: CASRDRGPLNEQFF.

The chain links TRBV11-1 to TRBJ2-5; D is unresolved. This CDR3 comprises 13 residues. The germline V gene has CDR1 SGHAT and CDR2 FQDESV (reference sequence). Trimming stripped 5 bases from V and 7 bases from J, with 14 bases between. The CDR3 region has the DNA TGTGCCAGCAGCCCCGAGGCGCGGCGGACCCAGTACTTC. Protein: CASSPEARRTQYF.